A single sample is the source of the 30 T cell receptor beta chains below, sequenced in a study of cytomegalovirus exposure and HLA in healthy donors (dated by TCRdb to 2016 to 2017). The library was produced with the immunoSEQ multiplex PCR assay. For the multiplex PCR, a mixture combining 60 forward primers for TCR Vbeta segments and 13 reverse primers for TCR Jbeta segments was used. Here the immuneACCESS table is served through TCRdb, limited to in-frame sequences with V and J called. Missing clones are a known gap in these copies; in checked studies unresolved V genes cover under half, and the rest lacks a known reason. The sample table records over 100,000 clones; roughly 66% of these occur just once. The ten largest clones capture less than 2% of the sample. The source material was PBMCs. These receptors came from a man aged 18 to 30 in good health and CMV-seronegative.

Only one count was recorded for this clone. The V and J genes are TRBV28 and TRBJ2-7; 16 bases line up with TRBD2. This CDR3 has 19 amino acids. The J segment lost 4 bases and the V segment lost 5 bases, leaving 14 bases of the junction unmatched. In germline, CDR1 is MDHEN, CDR2 SYDVKM. The DNA for the CDR3 is TGTGCCAGCAGTGCTACCCCCGGGACTAGCGGGAGGGGGAAGTACGAGCAGTACTTC. Protein sequence: CASSATPGTSGRGKYEQYF.

There are a few counts of this clone. The genes are TRBV5-6 and TRBJ2-1; D gene uncertain. The CDR3 totals 12 residues. V lost 0 bases to trimming and J lost 8 bases, with 6 bases between them. Germline CDR1 reads SGHDT; CDR2 reads YYEEEE. In DNA form, the CDR3 reads TGTGCCAGCAGCTTGGTCAGTTATGAGCAGTTCTTC. It yields the protein CASSLVSYEQFF.

This clone appeared a few times. The chain couples TRBV9 to TRBJ2-7, with 7 bases lining up with TRBD1. The germline V gene has CDR1 SGDLS and CDR2 YYNGEE. This CDR3 is 14 amino acids long. Trimming at V came to 0 bases and at J to 1 base, leaving 1 base not matched to a gene. CDR3 protein: CASSVGDRSYEQYF. The CDR3 coding sequence is TGTGCCAGCAGCGTAGGGGACAGATCCTACGAGCAGTACTTC.

In its sample, this clone was seen a few times. This sample includes further DNA sequences coding for the same CDR3. The gene calls are TRBV19 and TRBJ2-2; D is unclear. V lost 1 base to trimming and J lost 4 bases, with 4 bases between them. This CDR3 spans 13 amino acids. The germline V gene encodes CDR1 LNHDA and CDR2 SQIVND (reference sequence). The CDR3 sequence is CASSIVRTGELFF. In DNA, the CDR3 is TGTGCCAGTAGTATAGTCCGCACCGGGGAGCTGTTTTTT.

This clone was picked up a small number of times. The CDR3 coding sequence is TGTGCCAGCAAGGCAGAGGGCTGGAGCGACTACGAGCAGTACTTC. This gives the protein CASKAEGWSDYEQYF. The rearrangement links TRBV19 to TRBJ2-7; perhaps TRBD2 as D (5 bases). Germline V gene sequence: CDR1 LNHDA, CDR2 SQIVND (reference sequence). With 9 bases removed from V and 3 bases from J, the gap between germline ends came to 21 bases. This CDR3 has 15 amino acids.

Of note for this clone: Without the conserved terminal phenylalanine or tryptophan, this CDR3 likely stems from a read error. CDR3 DNA: TGTGCCAGCAGTCCGCGGGGAGCCTACGAGCAGTACCTC. Protein sequence: CASSPRGAYEQYL. This chain joins TRBV6-6 and TRBJ2-7; maybe TRBD2 (6 bases). Germline CDR1 is MNHNY and CDR2 is SVGAGI (reference sequence). This CDR3 is built from 13 residues. Trimming took off 5 bases at V and 2 bases at J, with 10 bases between the two ends.

The chain links TRBV11-1 to TRBJ2-1, with D possibly being TRBD1 (5 bases). This CDR3 region has 17 residues. The V gene's germline CDR1 is SGHAT and CDR2 FQDESV (reference sequence). The V gene lost 5 bases and the J gene lost 0 bases, with 17 bases spanning the gap. CDR3 in amino acids: CASSGRWGPSSYNEQFF. CDR3 DNA: TGTGCCAGCAGCGGTCGGTGGGGCCCGAGCTCCTACAATGAGCAGTTCTTC. The full variable domain, rest sourced from reference TRBV11-1 and TRBJ2-1, is EAEVAQSPRYKITEKSQAVAFWCDPISGHATLYWYRQILGQGPELLVQFQDESVVDDSQLPKDRFSAERLKGVDSTLKIQPAELGDSAMYLCASSGRWGPSSYNEQFFGPGTRLTVL.

The rearrangement links TRBV30 to TRBJ1-5; D uncertain. CDR3 length: 15 residues. Germline V gene data show CDR1 as GTSNPN and CDR2 as SVGIG (reference sequence). The germline V and J ends were trimmed by 0 bases and 1 base, with 10 bases remaining between them. In DNA form, the CDR3 reads TGTGCCTGGAGTGTACCTTGGAGGAGCAATCAGCCCCAGCATTTT. Translating gives CAWSVPWRSNQPQHF.

This clone is a singleton in its sample. The chain is built from TRBV29-1 and TRBJ1-1; TRBD1 might be the D (5 bases). This CDR3 spans 16 amino acids. V dropped 6 bases and J dropped 1 base, with 21 bases sitting between them. Germline V lookup: CDR1 SQVTM, CDR2 ANQGSEA. Here the CDR3 DNA reads TGCAGCGTCCGGAGGGCGGGGGGAGGTCGGAACACTGAAGCTTTCTTT. Its translation: CSVRRAGGGRNTEAFF.

CDR3 DNA: TGTGCCAGCAGTTCCGGGACAGTTATGAACACTGAAGCTTTCTTT. Residues: CASSSGTVMNTEAFF. The genes are TRBV27 and TRBJ1-1; 7 bases line up with TRBD1. V dropped 4 bases and J dropped 0; count of bases not matched to a gene: 5. CDR3 size: 15 residues. The germline V gene has CDR1 MNHEY and CDR2 SMNVEV (reference sequence).

V gene TRBV18 combines with J gene TRBJ1-1; possibly TRBD1 for D (6 bases). The CDR3 sequence is 17 residues long. Trimming left V 5 bases short and J 3 bases short, with 22 bases between. The germline V gene encodes CDR1 KGHSH and CDR2 LQKENI. The CDR3 region is CASSETVTGKRDTEAFF. CDR3 DNA: TGTGCCAGCTCAGAAACAGTAACAGGGAAGAGGGACACTGAAGCTTTCTTT.

V gene TRBV5-1 combines with J gene TRBJ2-3, with 12 bases aligning to TRBD2. Germline values: CDR1 SGHRS, CDR2 YFSETQ. J was trimmed by 2 bases and V by 1 base; bases with no gene match: 8. The CDR3 totals 18 residues. The CDR3 sequence: CASSLRASGRAVTDTQYF. CDR3 in DNA: TGCGCCAGCAGCTTGAGGGCTAGCGGGAGGGCCGTCACAGATACGCAGTATTTT.

The gene calls are TRBV6-1 and TRBJ2-2; D not certain. This CDR3 has 16 residues. V was trimmed by 2 bases and J by 1 base, leaving 11 bases between them. The germline V gene encodes CDR1 MNHNS and CDR2 SASEGT. The CDR3: CASSESGFWNTGELFF. CDR3 sequence (DNA): TGTGCCAGCAGTGAATCTGGCTTTTGGAACACCGGGGAGCTGTTTTTT.

CDR3 sequence: CASSEAPRQGAIYGYTF. The CDR3 bases are TGTGCCAGCAGTGAAGCGCCGAGACAGGGGGCTATCTATGGCTACACCTTC. The gene calls are TRBV6-1 and TRBJ1-2; the match to TRBD1 covers 10 bases. Germline V lookup: CDR1 MNHNS, CDR2 SASEGT. V shed 0 bases and J 4 bases; nucleotides not matched to a gene: 8. This CDR3 region has 17 residues.

The V call is TRBV10-2, the J call TRBJ2-6, with D possibly being TRBD1 (5 bases). CDR1 is WSHSY, CDR2 SAAADI, per germline. This CDR3 is built from 16 residues. Between the trimmed V and J ends, which lost 2 bases and 3 bases, there was a span of 11 bases. For the CDR3, the DNA is TGCGCCAGCAGTGAGGGCCCTAGGGGTGGGGCCAACGTCCTGACTTTC. Residues: CASSEGPRGGANVLTF.

The chain links TRBV29-1 to TRBJ2-1, with 8 bases lining up with TRBD2. CDR1 SQVTM and CDR2 ANQGSEA come from the germline V gene. This CDR3 has 14 residues. J gave up 5 bases and V 6 bases, and 9 bases lay outside the gene matches. CDR3 sequence reads: CSVPGSGAHNEQFF. The CDR3 DNA follows: TGCAGCGTGCCGGGTAGCGGGGCTCACAATGAGCAGTTCTTC.

The CDR3 DNA follows: TGTGCCAGCAGCGCCCCACAGGGGGATACGCAGTATTTT. Protein product: CASSAPQGDTQYF. The chain recombines TRBV12-1 with TRBJ2-3; TRBD1 reflects the table's D call only, with no check against the DNA. TRBV12-1 is a known pseudogene. The CDR3 extends over 13 amino acids.

V usage is TRBV5-6 and J usage is TRBJ1-1; possibly TRBD1 for D (5 bases). Per germline, CDR1 SGHDT and CDR2 YYEEEE. This CDR3 has 13 amino acids. V was trimmed by 0 bases and J by 11 bases, leaving 14 bases between them. CDR3 nucleotides: TGTGCCAGCAGCTTGGGGGCAGGGAAGGCGGCTTTCTTT. Encoded protein: CASSLGAGKAAFF.

The gene calls are TRBV30 and TRBJ2-7; 7 nucleotides line up with TRBD1. Germline CDR1 is GTSNPN and CDR2 is SVGIG (reference sequence). The CDR3 is made up of 14 amino acids. The ends lost 2 bases at V and 2 bases at J; junction bases unmatched: 6. The CDR3 reads CAWSSTGTAYEQYF. CDR3 DNA sequence: TGTGCCTGGAGTTCAACCGGGACAGCCTACGAGCAGTACTTC.

This clone has just a few counts. The chain has TRBV7-9 and TRBJ1-4; 9 bases fit TRBD1. The CDR3 is made up of 17 amino acids. V was pared by 5 bases and J by 1 base, with 8 bases of the junction left unmatched. Germline V gene lookup returns CDR1 SEHNR and CDR2 FQNEAQ (reference sequence). CDR3 nucleotide sequence: TGTGCCAGCAGCCCGCCGGGACAGGGTGTAACTAATGAAAAACTGTTTTTT. It codes for CASSPPGQGVTNEKLFF.

This clone was recorded a few times. The rearrangement joins TRBV9 to TRBJ1-1; perhaps TRBD1 as D (5 bases). Germline V CDR1 and CDR2: SGDLS, YYNGEE. The CDR3 loop spans 14 amino acids. V was pared by 3 bases and J by 0 bases, with 9 bases between. The CDR3: CASSGGHMNTEAFF. For the CDR3, the DNA is TGTGCCAGCAGCGGAGGACACATGAACACTGAAGCTTTCTTT.

J is TRBJ2-5 and V is TRBV19, with D possibly being TRBD2 (6 bases). Germline V gene data show CDR1 as LNHDA and CDR2 as SQIVND (reference sequence). The CDR3 loop spans 15 amino acids. Trimming stripped 5 bases from V and 5 bases from J, with 18 bases between. CDR3 protein: CASSFGGIEGETQYF. The DNA for the CDR3 is TGTGCCAGTAGTTTCGGAGGGATAGAAGGGGAGACCCAGTACTTC.

In this sample, this clone turned up a few times. The V gene is TRBV5-1, the J gene TRBJ2-2; 10 nucleotides line up with TRBD2. V was pared by 4 bases and J by 4 bases, with 7 bases of the junction left unmatched. Germline lookup yields CDR1 SGHRS and CDR2 YFSETQ. There are 16 residues in the CDR3. Here the CDR3 DNA reads TGCGCCAGCAGCCCTGGCAGCGGGAGGGGCACCGGGGAGCTGTTTTTT. The encoded protein is CASSPGSGRGTGELFF.

This chain links TRBV11-3 with TRBJ2-2; D call uncertain. V shed 1 base and J shed 6 bases, with 9 bases lying between them. Germline V CDR1 and CDR2: SGHNT, YENEEA. The CDR3 has 14 amino acids. As DNA, the CDR3 is TGTGCCAGCAGCTTAGTTTGGCAAGCCGGGGAGCTGTTTTTT. It is translated as CASSLVWQAGELFF. The variable domain in full, completed from reference TRBV11-3 and TRBJ2-2, reads EAGVVQSPRYKIIEKKQPVAFWCNPISGHNTLYWYLQNLGQGPELLIRYENEEAVDDSQLPKDRFSAERLKGVDSTLKIQPAELGDSAVYLCASSLVWQAGELFFGEGSRLTVL.

V is TRBV11-2 and J is TRBJ2-4, with D unclear. V gave up 3 bases and J gave up 6 bases, with 15 bases separating them. The CDR3 runs 15 residues. Per the germline V gene, CDR1 is SGHAT and CDR2 is FQNNGV. DNA for the CDR3: TGTGCCAGCAGCTTTGGTTACTCACCGGGAAACATTCAGTACTTC. Encoded protein: CASSFGYSPGNIQYF.

The chain joins TRBV19 to TRBJ1-2; D might be TRBD1 (5 bases). Trimming removed 5 bases from V and 3 bases from J, with 13 bases in between. The CDR3 length is 14 residues. CDR1 is LNHDA and CDR2 is SQIVND in the germline V gene (reference sequence). The CDR3 protein is CASSVTGIYYGYTF. CDR3 nucleotide sequence: TGTGCCAGTAGTGTTACAGGTATCTACTATGGCTACACCTTC.

V gene TRBV7-2 combines with J gene TRBJ2-1; D is undetermined. CDR3 length equals 13 residues. Germline V CDR1 and CDR2: SGHTA, FQGNSA. V lost 5 bases and J lost 11, with 16 bases in between. The CDR3, as DNA: TGTGCCAGCAGCCCCCAGCACGGCGGCCAGCAGTTCTTC. Translation gives CASSPQHGGQQFF.

Only one count was recorded for this clone. The V gene is TRBV7-9, the J gene TRBJ2-2; possibly TRBD2 for D (6 bases). CDR1 is SEHNR, CDR2 FQNEAQ, per germline (reference sequence). V was pared by 7 bases and J by 0 bases, with 15 bases between. This CDR3 has 16 residues. CDR3 DNA sequence: TGTGCCAGCACCCTACTAGCAGCCGCGAACACCGGGGAGCTGTTTTTT. Translation: CASTLLAAANTGELFF.

This clone was found once. This chain links TRBV5-1 with TRBJ2-7; perhaps TRBD1 as D (5 bases). CDR3 length: 12 residues. V was trimmed by 5 bases and J by 3 bases, leaving 9 bases between them. Germline CDR1 is SGHRS and CDR2 is YFSETQ. The CDR3 is CASRSDSYEQYF. The CDR3 region has the DNA TGCGCCAGCAGAAGTGACAGCTACGAGCAGTACTTC.

The DNA of the CDR3 is TGCAGCGTTGGTGGTTCAGGCTCTGGAAACACCATATATTTT. Its protein product is CSVGGSGSGNTIYF. The chain links TRBV29-1 to TRBJ1-3; D is uncertain. CDR1 is SQVTM, CDR2 ANQGSEA, per germline. The CDR3 length is 14 residues. The V end lost 4 bases, the J end lost 0 bases, and 10 bases lay between the germline ends.